Listed below are T cell receptor beta chains from one sample, sequenced in a study of blood T cell repertoires in COVID-19. The repertoire was sequenced with immunoSEQ multiplex PCR; TCRdb's copy has only in-frame clones and lacks some. The sample lists some 290,000 clones; just under 90% were seen once. Input material: peripheral blood. Receptor source: a woman in her twenties or thirties with COVID-19, enrolled during active disease. Each CDR3 is given with its conserved first and last residue. The D gene is left open where the match is weak. Clone size, where shown, is once, few, many, or a class for clones that have expanded.

j_gene: TRBJ1-6
v_gene: TRBV25-1
d_gene: .
abundance: .
CDR3nt: TGTGCCAGCAGCCTGACAGACAATTCACCCCTCCACTTT
CDR3aa: CASSLTDNSPLHF

j_gene: TRBJ1-3
v_gene: TRBV5-1
d_gene: .
abundance: .
CDR3nt: TGCGCCAGCAGCGTTTCGTTTTCTGGAAACACCATATATTTT
CDR3aa: CASSVSFSGNTIYF

j_gene: TRBJ1-2
v_gene: TRBV6-2/TRBV6-3
d_gene: .
abundance: .
CDR3nt: TGTGCCAGCAGTTACGCGTCCCTTCTCCTAGGCTACACCTTC
CDR3aa: CASSYASLLLGYTF

j_gene: TRBJ2-7
v_gene: TRBV7-2
d_gene: TRBD2
abundance: .
CDR3nt: TGTGCCAGCAGCCCCTTTGCGGGGGGTGCCTACGAGCAGTACTTC
CDR3aa: CASSPFAGGAYEQYF

j_gene: TRBJ1-6
v_gene: TRBV5-6
d_gene: TRBD1
abundance: .
CDR3nt: TGTGCCAGCAACCGCAGAGACACAGGGGGCGGAAGAGATAATTCACCCCTCCACTTT
CDR3aa: CASNRRDTGGGRDNSPLHF

j_gene: TRBJ1-1
v_gene: TRBV21-1
d_gene: .
abundance: .
CDR3nt: TGTGCCAGCAGCAAAATTAGGGCGGGAGGATTGTACACTGAAGCTTTCTTT
CDR3aa: CASSKIRAGGLYTEAFF

j_gene: TRBJ1-2
v_gene: TRBV20-1
d_gene: TRBD1
abundance: .
CDR3nt: TGCAGTGCTGGACAGGACTATGGCTACACCTTC
CDR3aa: CSAGQDYGYTF

j_gene: TRBJ1-5
v_gene: TRBV19
d_gene: TRBD1
abundance: .
CDR3nt: TGTGCCAGTAGTTGGGGGACAGCTTCCAATCAGCCCCAGCATTTT
CDR3aa: CASSWGTASNQPQHF

j_gene: TRBJ1-2
v_gene: TRBV10-3
d_gene: TRBD1
abundance: .
CDR3nt: TGTGCCGCCAACACCCCCGGGACAGGGAACTATGGCTACACCTTC
CDR3aa: CAANTPGTGNYGYTF

j_gene: TRBJ2-2
v_gene: TRBV9
d_gene: TRBD2
abundance: .
CDR3nt: TGTGCCAGCAGCGTTAGGAGGCTAGCGGGGGGTCACACCGGGGAGCTGTTTTTT
CDR3aa: CASSVRRLAGGHTGELFF

j_gene: TRBJ2-7
v_gene: TRBV5-1
d_gene: .
abundance: .
CDR3nt: TGCGCCAGCACCTTTACCAGGGGCTCTTCCCACGAGCAGTACTTC
CDR3aa: CASTFTRGSSHEQYF

j_gene: TRBJ1-5
v_gene: TRBV10-3
d_gene: .
abundance: .
CDR3nt: TGTGCCATCAGTGAGGGGGAGGGCCATCAGCCCCAGCATTTT
CDR3aa: CAISEGEGHQPQHF

j_gene: TRBJ1-1
v_gene: TRBV4-1
d_gene: .
abundance: .
CDR3nt: TGCGCCAGCAGCCACCAGACAGTTTCGCCTGAAGCTTTCTTT
CDR3aa: CASSHQTVSPEAFF

j_gene: TRBJ1-5
v_gene: TRBV6-5
d_gene: .
abundance: .
CDR3nt: TGTGCCAGCAGCAGGGATTTCGGGCAGCCCCAGCATTTT
CDR3aa: CASSRDFGQPQHF

j_gene: TRBJ1-4
v_gene: TRBV11-1
d_gene: .
abundance: .
CDR3nt: TGTGCCAGCAGCCTCCCGAATGAAAAACTGTTTTTT
CDR3aa: CASSLPNEKLFF

j_gene: TRBJ2-7
v_gene: TRBV5-1
d_gene: TRBD1
abundance: .
CDR3nt: TGCGCCAGCAGCTTGGAGACAGGGCGGTACGAGCAGTACTTC
CDR3aa: CASSLETGRYEQYF

j_gene: TRBJ1-1
v_gene: TRBV5-1
d_gene: .
abundance: .
CDR3nt: TGCGCCAGCAGGGGTGTGGTTGGGCGCACTGAAGCTTTCTTT
CDR3aa: CASRGVVGRTEAFF

j_gene: TRBJ2-5
v_gene: TRBV28
d_gene: TRBD2
abundance: .
CDR3nt: TGTGCCAGCACCAAAGACCCCCAGCGGGGGGTGTTGCGGGAGACCCAGTACTTC
CDR3aa: CASTKDPQRGVLRETQYF

j_gene: TRBJ1-6
v_gene: TRBV6-5
d_gene: .
abundance: .
CDR3nt: TGTGCCATCAGTTCGACGGGTGATAATTCACCCCTCCACTTT
CDR3aa: CAISSTGDNSPLHF

j_gene: TRBJ1-1
v_gene: TRBV7-9
d_gene: .
abundance: .
CDR3nt: TGTGCCAGCAGCTTAGACAGGCCAACACCAGCTTTCTTT
CDR3aa: CASSLDRPTPAFF

j_gene: TRBJ2-7
v_gene: TRBV28
d_gene: .
abundance: .
CDR3nt: TGTGCCAGCAGCCCCCGTTCCCCACACAGTATGTATTACGAGCAGTACTTC
CDR3aa: CASSPRSPHSMYYEQYF

j_gene: TRBJ2-3
v_gene: TRBV10-1
d_gene: .
abundance: .
CDR3nt: TGCGCCAGCAGTGGGGACTCTAGCACAGATACGCAGTATTTT
CDR3aa: CASSGDSSTDTQYF

j_gene: TRBJ1-2
v_gene: TRBV9
d_gene: .
abundance: .
CDR3nt: TGTGCCAGCAGCGGATTCGGGTCAGATGGCTACACCTTC
CDR3aa: CASSGFGSDGYTF

j_gene: TRBJ2-1
v_gene: TRBV7-9
d_gene: TRBD2
abundance: .
CDR3nt: TGTGCCAGCAGCTTGAGAATGGGACTAGCGGGGGGTTACAATGAGCAGTTCTTC
CDR3aa: CASSLRMGLAGGYNEQFF

j_gene: TRBJ1-3
v_gene: TRBV25-1
d_gene: TRBD1
abundance: .
CDR3nt: TGTGCCAGCAGTGCTCGGACAGGGAGCGATCGAAGAAACACCATATATTTT
CDR3aa: CASSARTGSDRRNTIYF

j_gene: TRBJ2-4
v_gene: TRBV4-1
d_gene: .
abundance: .
CDR3nt: TGCGCCAGCAGCCAACTAGTACAGGTAGCCAAAAACATTCAGTACTTC
CDR3aa: CASSQLVQVAKNIQYF

j_gene: TRBJ1-4
v_gene: TRBV2
d_gene: .
abundance: .
CDR3nt: TGTGCCATCGGGGATGCAACTAATGAAAAACTGTTTTTT
CDR3aa: CAIGDATNEKLFF

j_gene: TRBJ2-7
v_gene: TRBV5-4
d_gene: .
abundance: .
CDR3nt: TGTGCCAGCAGCGACAGGACCGTCTCCTACGAGCAGTACTTC
CDR3aa: CASSDRTVSYEQYF

j_gene: TRBJ2-7
v_gene: TRBV11-2
d_gene: TRBD1
abundance: .
CDR3nt: TGTGCCAGCAGCCTGTACAGGGGGCCGTACGAGCAGTACTTC
CDR3aa: CASSLYRGPYEQYF

j_gene: TRBJ1-1
v_gene: TRBV12-3/TRBV12-4
d_gene: .
abundance: .
CDR3nt: TGTGCCAGCACCAGAACAGGGACCACTGAAGCTTTCTTT
CDR3aa: CASTRTGTTEAFF

j_gene: TRBJ1-6
v_gene: TRBV4-2
d_gene: TRBD1
abundance: .
CDR3nt: TGTGCCAGCACCCCAGGGGGCAGGGACGGTTCACCCCTCCACTTT
CDR3aa: CASTPGGRDGSPLHF

j_gene: TRBJ2-7
v_gene: TRBV5-1
d_gene: TRBD1
abundance: .
CDR3nt: TGCGCCAGCAGCTTGGGACAGGGGGCGGCCGCCTACGAGCAGTACTTC
CDR3aa: CASSLGQGAAAYEQYF

j_gene: TRBJ2-1
v_gene: TRBV11-2
d_gene: .
abundance: once
CDR3nt: TGTGCCAGCAGCTTAGCATTTCGCGCGGGGAGCGGGCGTTACAATGAGCAGTTCTTC
CDR3aa: CASSLAFRAGSGRYNEQFF

j_gene: TRBJ2-1
v_gene: TRBV5-1
d_gene: TRBD2
abundance: once
CDR3nt: TGCGCCAGCAGCAAGGGACTAGCCCTCTACAATGAGCAGTTCTTC
CDR3aa: CASSKGLALYNEQFF

j_gene: TRBJ2-1
v_gene: TRBV5-1
d_gene: .
abundance: .
CDR3nt: TGCGCCAGCAGCCCCGACATCTACAATGAGCAGTTCTTC
CDR3aa: CASSPDIYNEQFF

j_gene: TRBJ2-7
v_gene: TRBV4-2
d_gene: .
abundance: once
CDR3nt: TGTGCCAGCAGCCAAGTTCCGTCCGGGACCTACGAGCAGTACTTC
CDR3aa: CASSQVPSGTYEQYF

j_gene: TRBJ1-5
v_gene: TRBV21-1
d_gene: .
abundance: .
CDR3nt: TGTGCCAGCAGCGCCCAGGGACAGCCGATCAAAAGTAAACATCGCAATCAGCCCCAGCATTTT
CDR3aa: CASSAQGQPIKSKHRNQPQHF

j_gene: TRBJ1-2
v_gene: TRBV5-4
d_gene: TRBD1
abundance: .
CDR3nt: TGTGCCAGCAGCAGGACAGGGGTCATGTATGGCTACACCTTC
CDR3aa: CASSRTGVMYGYTF

j_gene: TRBJ2-4
v_gene: TRBV27
d_gene: TRBD2
abundance: .
CDR3nt: TGTGCCAGCAGTTTCAACGGGGGGGGACACATTCAGTACTTC
CDR3aa: CASSFNGGGHIQYF

j_gene: TRBJ1-1
v_gene: TRBV19
d_gene: TRBD1
abundance: .
CDR3nt: TGTGCCAGCCAAGAGACAGGGGGGGGAGGCACTGAAGCTTTCTTT
CDR3aa: CASQETGGGGTEAFF

j_gene: TRBJ1-2
v_gene: TRBV14
d_gene: .
abundance: .
CDR3nt: TGTGCCAGCAGCCGCGGGGACTACCGCGGGGGCTACACCTTC
CDR3aa: CASSRGDYRGGYTF

j_gene: TRBJ1-5
v_gene: TRBV5-5
d_gene: .
abundance: .
CDR3nt: TGTGCCAGCAGCTGGGCCCCTTATGATATGCGCAATCAGCCCCAGCATTTT
CDR3aa: CASSWAPYDMRNQPQHF

j_gene: TRBJ1-3
v_gene: TRBV27
d_gene: .
abundance: few
CDR3nt: TGTGCCAGCAGTTTACATCAGGGAAACACCATATATTTT
CDR3aa: CASSLHQGNTIYF

j_gene: TRBJ1-1
v_gene: TRBV2
d_gene: TRBD1
abundance: once
CDR3nt: TGTGCCAGTACAGGGGGCGTGGGTGCTTTCTTT
CDR3aa: CASTGGVGAFF

j_gene: TRBJ1-1
v_gene: TRBV7-2
d_gene: TRBD1
abundance: .
CDR3nt: TGTGCCAGCAGCCCGGGGACAGGGGTGGGGAAAACTGAAGCTTTCTTT
CDR3aa: CASSPGTGVGKTEAFF

j_gene: TRBJ2-3
v_gene: TRBV5-1
d_gene: TRBD2
abundance: .
CDR3nt: TGCGCCAGCAGCTTCAATAGCGGGGGGTTCACAGATACGCAGTATTTT
CDR3aa: CASSFNSGGFTDTQYF

j_gene: TRBJ1-1
v_gene: TRBV7-9
d_gene: TRBD1
abundance: .
CDR3nt: TGTGCCAGCAGCTGGGGGACAGGGGAAGCTTTCTTT
CDR3aa: CASSWGTGEAFF

j_gene: TRBJ2-5
v_gene: TRBV6-7
d_gene: TRBD2
abundance: .
CDR3nt: TGTGCCAGCAGTTACTATTGGAGATTTGAGCGGGGGGAAGAGACCCAGTACTTC
CDR3aa: CASSYYWRFERGEETQYF

j_gene: TRBJ1-1
v_gene: TRBV4-1
d_gene: TRBD1
abundance: .
CDR3nt: TGCGCCAGCGGGGGGACAGGGGGTAACACTGAAGCTTTCTTT
CDR3aa: CASGGTGGNTEAFF

j_gene: TRBJ1-1
v_gene: TRBV6-5
d_gene: .
abundance: .
CDR3nt: TGTGCCAGCGAGGGGGACGAAACTGAAGCTTTCTTT
CDR3aa: CASEGDETEAFF

j_gene: TRBJ1-1
v_gene: TRBV30
d_gene: .
abundance: .
CDR3nt: TGTGCCTGGAGTGCACAGGGCACTGAAGCTTTCTTT
CDR3aa: CAWSAQGTEAFF

j_gene: TRBJ2-2
v_gene: TRBV5-1
d_gene: .
abundance: .
CDR3nt: TGCGCCAGCAGAATGGGCGCCCAGAACACCGGGGAGCTGTTTTTT
CDR3aa: CASRMGAQNTGELFF

j_gene: TRBJ1-2
v_gene: TRBV6-7
d_gene: .
abundance: .
CDR3nt: TGTGCCAGCAGTTACCGGCCCGGGGGGGCAGCTGGCTACACCTTC
CDR3aa: CASSYRPGGAAGYTF

j_gene: TRBJ2-5
v_gene: TRBV11-2
d_gene: TRBD2
abundance: .
CDR3nt: TGTGCCAGCAGCCTAGCGGGGGGAGAGACCCAGTACTTC
CDR3aa: CASSLAGGETQYF

j_gene: TRBJ2-3
v_gene: TRBV20-1
d_gene: TRBD2
abundance: few
CDR3nt: TGCAGTGCTAGTCGTAGCGGGGGCCACACAGATACGCAGTATTTT
CDR3aa: CSASRSGGHTDTQYF